The rows below give T cell receptor beta chains drawn from one sample of a study of human T cells and chemical hapten exposure. TCRdb reprocessed the RACE reads with MiXCR, giving one entry per CDR3 protein. Found here are approximately 110,000 distinct CDR3 sequences, about a tenth of them singletons; the top ten hold more than 3%. Sequenced here: whole blood, sampled in connection with sensitization to the hapten diphenylcyclopropenone (DPC). These receptors were collected from a woman aged 40-49 years with alopecia areata. Some clones in this sample may be carry-over from other donors' samples. CDR3s include the opening cysteine and the closing phenylalanine or tryptophan. The D gene is left open where the match is weak. Not every row has a clone size; where given, it reads once, few, many or a size class.

size	J	D	V	CDR3	DNA
.	TRBJ1-5	.	TRBV6-1	CASSEAGQPQHF	TGTGCCAGCAGTGAAGCAGGACAGCCCCAGCATTTT
.	TRBJ2-1	TRBD2	TRBV7-3	CAGSPLAGGGNEQFF	TGTGCCGGCAGCCCACTTGCGGGGGGTGGAAATGAGCAGTTCTTC
many	TRBJ2-2	.	TRBV4-3	CASSQYLSTGELFF	TGCGCCAGCAGCCAATACCTTAGCACCGGGGAGCTGTTTTTT
many	TRBJ2-3	TRBD2	TRBV2	CARGTSGVSRPDTQYF	TGTGCCAGAGGGACTAGCGGGGTTTCCCGCCCAGATACGCAGTATTTT
few	TRBJ1-1	.	TRBV6-5	CASSGVRTVRAFF	TGTGCCAGCAGTGGAGTAAGGACGGTTCGAGCTTTCTTT
.	TRBJ1-2	.	TRBV28	CASRVLPELGGGYTF	TGTGCCAGCAGGGTCCTTCCGGAACTAGGGGGTGGCTACACCTTC
.	TRBJ1-2	.	TRBV20-1	CSAGTGYGYTF	TGCAGTGCTGGGACGGGTTATGGCTACACCTTC
.	TRBJ1-1	.	TRBV6-5	CASSYRAEAFF	TGTGCCAGCAGTTACAGGGCCGAAGCTTTCTTT
few	TRBJ2-1	TRBD2	TRBV4-1	CASSLRTSGVSYNEQFF	TGCGCCAGCAGCCTGAGGACTAGCGGGGTGTCCTACAATGAGCAGTTCTTC
many	TRBJ2-1	.	TRBV20-1	CSAAREGAYNEQFF	TGCAGTGCCGCGCGAGAAGGGGCCTACAATGAGCAGTTCTTC
few	TRBJ1-2	TRBD1	TRBV7-2	CASSFPTGGFDGYTF	TGTGCCAGCAGCTTTCCGACAGGGGGCTTTGATGGCTACACCTTC
many	TRBJ1-1	.	TRBV12-3/TRBV12-4	CASRPPKGENTEAFF	TGTGCCAGCAGACCCCCGAAGGGGGAGAACACTGAAGCTTTCTTT
.	TRBJ1-5	.	TRBV19	CASSSFLSDQPQHF	TGTGCCAGTAGTTCATTCTTGAGCGATCAGCCCCAGCATTTT
.	TRBJ1-5	.	TRBV6-5	CASSYSTLNQPQHF	TGTGCCAGCAGTTACTCGACCCTCAATCAGCCCCAGCATTTT
.	TRBJ1-6	TRBD1	TRBV7-2	CASSSPTGTEGSPLHF	TGTGCCAGCAGCTCCCCTACCGGGACAGAGGGGTCACCCCTCCACTTT
many	TRBJ1-1	.	TRBV12-3/TRBV12-4	CASSLGSQNTEAFF	TGTGCCAGCAGTTTAGGCAGTCAGAACACTGAAGCTTTCTTT
once	TRBJ1-2	.	TRBV2	CASRSAFNYGYTF	TGTGCCAGCAGGTCAGCTTTTAACTATGGCTACACCTTC
.	TRBJ2-3	TRBD2	TRBV5-4	CAGSRANSGGAEYF	TGTGCCGGCAGCCGGGCGAATAGCGGGGGGGCGGAGTATTTT
few	TRBJ1-3	.	TRBV29-1	CSVEGGRGGNTIYF	TGCAGCGTTGAAGGGGGCAGGGGAGGAAACACCATATATTTT
many	TRBJ1-6	.	TRBV21-1	CASSKSRSGEWGKTGRQNSPLHF	TGTGCCAGCAGCAAATCGAGAAGTGGGGAGTGGGGGAAGACAGGGAGGCAGAATTCACCCCTCCACTTT
few	TRBJ1-5	.	TRBV4-3	CASSQSGSGSPQHF	TGCGCCAGCAGCCAATCCGGCAGCGGGTCGCCCCAGCATTTT
many	TRBJ2-7	.	TRBV11-2	CASSLDRIAYEQYF	TGTGCCAGCAGCTTAGACAGGATTGCCTACGAGCAGTACTTC
many	TRBJ1-5	.	TRBV7-2	CASSSTPPDANQPQHF	TGTGCCAGCAGCTCCACCCCGCCGGACGCTAATCAGCCCCAGCATTTT
.	TRBJ2-2	.	TRBV7-2	CASSSPVNTGELFF	TGTGCCAGCAGCTCCCCAGTCAACACCGGGGAGCTGTTTTTT
few	TRBJ1-5	TRBD1	TRBV19	CASSQGQAHQPQHF	TGTGCCAGTAGTCAGGGACAGGCCCATCAGCCCCAGCATTTT